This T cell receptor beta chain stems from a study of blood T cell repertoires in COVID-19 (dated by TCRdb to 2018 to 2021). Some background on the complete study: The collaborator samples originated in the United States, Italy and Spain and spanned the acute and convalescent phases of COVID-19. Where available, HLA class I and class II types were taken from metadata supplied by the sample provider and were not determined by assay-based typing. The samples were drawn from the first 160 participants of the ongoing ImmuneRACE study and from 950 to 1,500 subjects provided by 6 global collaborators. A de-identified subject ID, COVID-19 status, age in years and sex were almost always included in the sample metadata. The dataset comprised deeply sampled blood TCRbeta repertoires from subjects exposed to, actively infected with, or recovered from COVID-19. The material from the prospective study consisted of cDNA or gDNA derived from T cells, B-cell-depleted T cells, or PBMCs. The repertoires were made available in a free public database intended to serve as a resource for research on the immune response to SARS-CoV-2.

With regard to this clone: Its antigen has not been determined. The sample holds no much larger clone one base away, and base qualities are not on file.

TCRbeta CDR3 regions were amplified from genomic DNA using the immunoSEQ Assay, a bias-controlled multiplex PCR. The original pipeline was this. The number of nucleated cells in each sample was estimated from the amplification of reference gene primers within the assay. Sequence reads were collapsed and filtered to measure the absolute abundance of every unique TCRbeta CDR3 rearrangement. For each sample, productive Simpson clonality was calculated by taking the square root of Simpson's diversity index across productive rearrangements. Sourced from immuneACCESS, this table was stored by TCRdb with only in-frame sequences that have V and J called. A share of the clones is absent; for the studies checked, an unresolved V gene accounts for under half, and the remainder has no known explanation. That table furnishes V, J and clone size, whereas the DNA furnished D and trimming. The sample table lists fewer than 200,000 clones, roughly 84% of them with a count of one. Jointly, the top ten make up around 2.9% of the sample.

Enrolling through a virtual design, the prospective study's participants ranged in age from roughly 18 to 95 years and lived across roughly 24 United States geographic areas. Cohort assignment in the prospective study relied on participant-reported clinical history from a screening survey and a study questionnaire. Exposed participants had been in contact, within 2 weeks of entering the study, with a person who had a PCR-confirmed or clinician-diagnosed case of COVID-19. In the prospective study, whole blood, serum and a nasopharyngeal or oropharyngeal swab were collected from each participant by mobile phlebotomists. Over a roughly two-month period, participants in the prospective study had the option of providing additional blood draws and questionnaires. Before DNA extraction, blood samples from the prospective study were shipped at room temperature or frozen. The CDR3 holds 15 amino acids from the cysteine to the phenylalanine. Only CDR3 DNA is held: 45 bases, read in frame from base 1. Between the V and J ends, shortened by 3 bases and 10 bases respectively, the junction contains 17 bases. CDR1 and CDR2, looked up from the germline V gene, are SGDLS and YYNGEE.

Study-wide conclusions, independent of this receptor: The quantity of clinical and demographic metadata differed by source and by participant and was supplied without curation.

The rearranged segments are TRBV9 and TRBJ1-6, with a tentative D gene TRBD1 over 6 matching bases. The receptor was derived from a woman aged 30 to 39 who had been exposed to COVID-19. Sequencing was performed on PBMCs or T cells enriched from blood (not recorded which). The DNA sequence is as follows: TGTGCCAGCAGCGCCGGACAGCCGGGGGGGTCACCCCTCCACTTT. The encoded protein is CASSAGQPGGSPLHF.